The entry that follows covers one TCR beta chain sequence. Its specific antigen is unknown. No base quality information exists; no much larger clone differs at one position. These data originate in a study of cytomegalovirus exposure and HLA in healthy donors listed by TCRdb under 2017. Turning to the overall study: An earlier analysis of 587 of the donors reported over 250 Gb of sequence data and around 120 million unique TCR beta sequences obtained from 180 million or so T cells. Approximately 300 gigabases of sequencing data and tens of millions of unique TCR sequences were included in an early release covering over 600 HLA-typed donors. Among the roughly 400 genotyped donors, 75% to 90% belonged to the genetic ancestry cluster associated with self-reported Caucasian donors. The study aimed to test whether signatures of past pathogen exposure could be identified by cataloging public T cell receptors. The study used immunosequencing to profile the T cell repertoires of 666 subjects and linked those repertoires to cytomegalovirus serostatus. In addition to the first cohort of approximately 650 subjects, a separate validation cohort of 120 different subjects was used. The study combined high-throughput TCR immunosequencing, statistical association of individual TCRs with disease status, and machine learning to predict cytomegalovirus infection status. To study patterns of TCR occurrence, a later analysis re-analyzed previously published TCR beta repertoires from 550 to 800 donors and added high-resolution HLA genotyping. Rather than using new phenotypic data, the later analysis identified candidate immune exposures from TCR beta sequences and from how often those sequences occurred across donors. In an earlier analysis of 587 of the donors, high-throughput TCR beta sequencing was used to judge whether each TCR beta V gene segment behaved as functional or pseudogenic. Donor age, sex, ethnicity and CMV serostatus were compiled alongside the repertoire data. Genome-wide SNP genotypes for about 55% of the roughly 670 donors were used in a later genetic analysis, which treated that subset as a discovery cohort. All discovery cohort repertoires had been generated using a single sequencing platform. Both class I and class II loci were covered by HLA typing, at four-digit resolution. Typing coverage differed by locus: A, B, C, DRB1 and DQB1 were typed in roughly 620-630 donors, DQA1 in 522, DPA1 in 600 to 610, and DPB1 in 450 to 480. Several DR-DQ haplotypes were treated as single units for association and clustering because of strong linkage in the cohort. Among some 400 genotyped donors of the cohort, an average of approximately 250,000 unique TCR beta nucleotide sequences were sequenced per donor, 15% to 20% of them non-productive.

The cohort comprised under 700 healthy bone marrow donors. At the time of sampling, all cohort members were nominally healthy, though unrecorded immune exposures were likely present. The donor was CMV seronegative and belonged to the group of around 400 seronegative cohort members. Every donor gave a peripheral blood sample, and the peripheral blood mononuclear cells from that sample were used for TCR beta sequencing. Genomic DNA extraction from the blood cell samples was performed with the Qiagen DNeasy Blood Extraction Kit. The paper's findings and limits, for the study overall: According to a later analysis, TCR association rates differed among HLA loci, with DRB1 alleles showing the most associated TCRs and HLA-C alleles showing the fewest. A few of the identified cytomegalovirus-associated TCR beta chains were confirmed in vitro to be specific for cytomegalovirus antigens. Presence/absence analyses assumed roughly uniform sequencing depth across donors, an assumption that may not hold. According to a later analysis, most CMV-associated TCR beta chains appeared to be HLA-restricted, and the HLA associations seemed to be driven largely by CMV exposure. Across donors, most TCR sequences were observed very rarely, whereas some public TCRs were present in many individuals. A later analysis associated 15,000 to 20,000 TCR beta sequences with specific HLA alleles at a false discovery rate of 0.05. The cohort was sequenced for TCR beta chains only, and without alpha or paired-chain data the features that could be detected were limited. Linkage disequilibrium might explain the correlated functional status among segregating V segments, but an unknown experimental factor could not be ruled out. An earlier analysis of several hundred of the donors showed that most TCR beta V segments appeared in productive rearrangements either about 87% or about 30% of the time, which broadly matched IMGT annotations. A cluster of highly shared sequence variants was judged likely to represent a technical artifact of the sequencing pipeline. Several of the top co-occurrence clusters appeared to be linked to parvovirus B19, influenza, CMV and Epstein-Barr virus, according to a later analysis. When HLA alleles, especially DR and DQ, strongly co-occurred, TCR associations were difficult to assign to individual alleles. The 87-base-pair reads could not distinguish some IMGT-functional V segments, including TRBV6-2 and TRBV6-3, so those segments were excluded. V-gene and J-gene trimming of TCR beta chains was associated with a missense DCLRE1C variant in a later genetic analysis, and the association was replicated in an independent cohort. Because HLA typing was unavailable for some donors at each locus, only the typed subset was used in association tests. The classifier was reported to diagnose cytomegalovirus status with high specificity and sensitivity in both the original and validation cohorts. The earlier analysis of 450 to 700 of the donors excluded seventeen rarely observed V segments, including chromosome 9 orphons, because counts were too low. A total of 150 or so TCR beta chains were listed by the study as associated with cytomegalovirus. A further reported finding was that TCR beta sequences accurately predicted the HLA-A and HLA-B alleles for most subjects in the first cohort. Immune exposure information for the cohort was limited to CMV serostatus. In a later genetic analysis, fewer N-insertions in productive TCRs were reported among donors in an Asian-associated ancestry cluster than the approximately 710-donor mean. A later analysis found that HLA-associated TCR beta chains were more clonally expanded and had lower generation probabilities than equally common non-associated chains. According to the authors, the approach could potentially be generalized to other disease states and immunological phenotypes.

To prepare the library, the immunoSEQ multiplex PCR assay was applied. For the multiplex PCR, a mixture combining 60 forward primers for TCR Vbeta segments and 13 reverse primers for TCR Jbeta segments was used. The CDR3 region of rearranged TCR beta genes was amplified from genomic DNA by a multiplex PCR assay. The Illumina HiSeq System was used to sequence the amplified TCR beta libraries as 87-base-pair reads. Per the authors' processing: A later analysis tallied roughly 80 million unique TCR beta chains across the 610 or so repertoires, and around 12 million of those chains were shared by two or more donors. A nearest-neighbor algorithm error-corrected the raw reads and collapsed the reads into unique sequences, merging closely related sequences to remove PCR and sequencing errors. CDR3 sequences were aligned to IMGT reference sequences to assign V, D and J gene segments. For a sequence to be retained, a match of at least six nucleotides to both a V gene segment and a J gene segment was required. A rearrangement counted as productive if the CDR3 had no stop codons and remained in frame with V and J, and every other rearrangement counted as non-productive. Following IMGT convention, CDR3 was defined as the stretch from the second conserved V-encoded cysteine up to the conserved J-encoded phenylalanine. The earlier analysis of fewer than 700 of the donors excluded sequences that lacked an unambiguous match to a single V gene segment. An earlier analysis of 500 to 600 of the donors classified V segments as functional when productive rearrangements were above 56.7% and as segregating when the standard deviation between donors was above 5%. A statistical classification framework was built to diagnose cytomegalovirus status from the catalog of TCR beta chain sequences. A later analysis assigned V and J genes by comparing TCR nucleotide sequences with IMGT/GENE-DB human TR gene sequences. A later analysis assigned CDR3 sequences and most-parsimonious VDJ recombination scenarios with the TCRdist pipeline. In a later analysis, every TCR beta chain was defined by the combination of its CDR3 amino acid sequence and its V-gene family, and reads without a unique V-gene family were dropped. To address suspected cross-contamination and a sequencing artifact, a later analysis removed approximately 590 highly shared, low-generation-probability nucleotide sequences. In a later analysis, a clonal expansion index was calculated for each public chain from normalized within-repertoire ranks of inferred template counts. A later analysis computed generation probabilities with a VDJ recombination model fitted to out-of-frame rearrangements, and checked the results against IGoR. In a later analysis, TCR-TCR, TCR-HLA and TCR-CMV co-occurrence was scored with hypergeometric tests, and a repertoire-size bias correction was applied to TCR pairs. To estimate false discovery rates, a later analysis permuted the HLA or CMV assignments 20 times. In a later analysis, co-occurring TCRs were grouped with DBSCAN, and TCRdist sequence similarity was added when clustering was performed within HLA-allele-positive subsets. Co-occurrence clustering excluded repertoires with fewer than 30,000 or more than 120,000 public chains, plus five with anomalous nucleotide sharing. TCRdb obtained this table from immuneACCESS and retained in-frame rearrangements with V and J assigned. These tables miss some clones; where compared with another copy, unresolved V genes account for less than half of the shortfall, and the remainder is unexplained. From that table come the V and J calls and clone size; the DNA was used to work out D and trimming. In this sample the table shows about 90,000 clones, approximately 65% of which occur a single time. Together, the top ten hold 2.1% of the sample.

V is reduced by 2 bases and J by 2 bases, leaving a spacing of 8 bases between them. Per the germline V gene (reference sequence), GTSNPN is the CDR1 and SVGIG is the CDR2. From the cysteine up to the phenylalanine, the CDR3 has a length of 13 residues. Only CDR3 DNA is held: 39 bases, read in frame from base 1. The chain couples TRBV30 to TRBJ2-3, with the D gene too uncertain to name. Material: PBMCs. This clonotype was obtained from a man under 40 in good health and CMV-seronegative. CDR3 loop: CAWSRGLTDTQYF. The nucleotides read TGTGCCTGGAGTAGAGGCCTCACAGATACGCAGTATTTT.